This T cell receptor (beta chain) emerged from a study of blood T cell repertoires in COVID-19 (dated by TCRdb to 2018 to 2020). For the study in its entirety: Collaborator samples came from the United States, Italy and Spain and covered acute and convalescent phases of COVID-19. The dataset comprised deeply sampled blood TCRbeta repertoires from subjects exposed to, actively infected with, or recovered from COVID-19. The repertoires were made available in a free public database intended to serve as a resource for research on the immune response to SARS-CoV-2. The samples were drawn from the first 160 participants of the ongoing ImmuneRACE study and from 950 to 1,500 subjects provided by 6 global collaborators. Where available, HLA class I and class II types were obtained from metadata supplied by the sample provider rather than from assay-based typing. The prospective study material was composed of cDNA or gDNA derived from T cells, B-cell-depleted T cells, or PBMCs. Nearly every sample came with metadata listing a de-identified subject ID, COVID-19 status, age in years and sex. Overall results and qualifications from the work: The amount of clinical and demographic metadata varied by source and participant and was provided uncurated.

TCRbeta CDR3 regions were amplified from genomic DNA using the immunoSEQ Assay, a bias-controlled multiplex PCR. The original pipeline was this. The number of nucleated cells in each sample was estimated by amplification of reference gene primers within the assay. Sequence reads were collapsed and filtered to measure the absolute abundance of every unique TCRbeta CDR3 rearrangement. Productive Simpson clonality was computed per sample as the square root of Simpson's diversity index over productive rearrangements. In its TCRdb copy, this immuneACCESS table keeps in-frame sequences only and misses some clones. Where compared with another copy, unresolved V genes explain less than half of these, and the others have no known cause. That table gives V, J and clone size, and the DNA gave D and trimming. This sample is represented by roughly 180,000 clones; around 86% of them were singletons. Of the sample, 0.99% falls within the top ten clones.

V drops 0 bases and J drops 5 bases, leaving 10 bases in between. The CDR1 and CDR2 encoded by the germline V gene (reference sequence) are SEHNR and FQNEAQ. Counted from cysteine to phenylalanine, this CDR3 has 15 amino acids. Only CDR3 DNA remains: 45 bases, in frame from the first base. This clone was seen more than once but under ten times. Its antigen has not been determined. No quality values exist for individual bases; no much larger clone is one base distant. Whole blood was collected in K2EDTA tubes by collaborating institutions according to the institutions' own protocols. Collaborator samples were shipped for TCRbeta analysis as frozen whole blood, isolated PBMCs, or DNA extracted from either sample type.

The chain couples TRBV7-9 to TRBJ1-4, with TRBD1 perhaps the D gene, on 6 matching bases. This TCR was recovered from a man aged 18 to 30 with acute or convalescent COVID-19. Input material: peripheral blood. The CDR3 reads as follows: CASSLAGGGNEKLFF. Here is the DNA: TGTGCCAGCAGCTTAGCAGGCGGGGGCAATGAAAAACTGTTTTTT.